This is a list of T cell receptor beta chains from one sample in a study of technical replicates of blood from several donors. TCRdb's table, derived via immunoSEQ multiplex PCR, lists solely in-frame clones and lacks some. The sample yields around 73,000 clones, more than 90% seen once. Sequencing used PBMCs. These receptor sequences come from a human donor in good health. Some clones in this sample may be carry-over from other donors' samples. The CDR3 runs from the conserved cysteine through the conserved F or W. The order of the fields is clone size, D gene, V gene, J gene, CDR3 protein, CDR3 DNA. A D gene is named only where the DNA matches it firmly. Clone size is given for some rows only: seen once, a few or many times, or a class if the clone is expanded.

>-|-|TRBV6-1|TRBJ2-1
CASSRGLLEYEQFF
TGTGCCAGCAGCCGAGGGCTTTTAGAGTATGAGCAGTTCTTC
>-|-|TRBV9|TRBJ2-3
CASSVVSNSDTQYF
TGTGCCAGCAGCGTAGTCTCGAACTCAGATACGCAGTATTTT
>-|TRBD1|TRBV7-3|TRBJ2-1
CASSWGTGGGVEQFF
TGTGCCAGCAGCTGGGGGACAGGGGGTGGTGTTGAGCAGTTCTTC
>-|-|TRBV4-2|TRBJ2-7
CASSQESPPGDEQYF
TGTGCCAGCAGCCAAGAATCCCCACCCGGGGACGAGCAGTACTTC
>-|-|TRBV9|TRBJ2-5
CASSVGGGVGETQYF
TGTGCCAGCAGCGTAGGTGGAGGAGTTGGAGAGACCCAGTACTTC
>-|-|TRBV7-9|TRBJ1-1
CASSLVRGDEAFF
TGTGCCAGCAGCTTAGTTCGCGGGGATGAAGCTTTCTTT
>once|-|TRBV27|TRBJ2-1
CASSLAADRGTEQFF
TGTGCCAGCAGTCTTGCCGCGGATCGGGGAACTGAGCAGTTCTTC
>once|TRBD2|TRBV2|TRBJ2-1
CASTRTSGGAVNEQFF
TGTGCCAGCACCCGGACTAGCGGGGGGGCCGTCAATGAGCAGTTCTTC
>-|-|TRBV6-5|TRBJ2-3
CASSYSYADTQYF
TGTGCCAGCAGTTACAGCTATGCAGATACGCAGTATTTT
>-|-|TRBV21-1|TRBJ1-1
CASSKRSRGKTEAFF
TGTGCCAGCAGCAAAAGGTCCAGGGGTAAAACTGAAGCTTTCTTT
>-|TRBD1|TRBV4-1|TRBJ1-4
CASSQGEAGGNEKLFF
TGCGCCAGCAGCCAAGGGGAGGCAGGGGGGAATGAAAAACTGTTTTTT
>-|-|TRBV2|TRBJ1-1
CASTDAWRTEAFF
TGTGCCAGCACGGACGCCTGGAGGACTGAAGCTTTCTTT
>-|-|TRBV7-9|TRBJ1-5
CASSLAWGDVTSNQPQHF
TGTGCCAGCAGCTTAGCGTGGGGGGACGTGACTAGCAATCAGCCCCAGCATTTT
>once|TRBD1|TRBV29-1|TRBJ2-7
CSVGRTGIYEQYF
TGCAGCGTTGGACGGACAGGGATCTACGAGCAGTACTTC
>-|TRBD1|TRBV15|TRBJ1-4
CATSSRIQGQGNEKLFF
TGTGCCACCAGCAGTAGAATCCAGGGACAGGGTAATGAAAAACTGTTTTTT
>-|-|TRBV13|TRBJ2-1
CASSSAGLRSLNEQFF
TGTGCCAGCAGCTCCGCCGGTCTCCGATCACTCAATGAGCAGTTCTTC
>-|TRBD2|TRBV6-1|TRBJ2-2
CASSERTRGMVAGGFGTGELFF
TGTGCCAGCAGTGAACGGACGAGGGGGATGGTAGCGGGGGGGTTTGGGACCGGGGAGCTGTTTTTT
>few|-|TRBV4-1|TRBJ2-7
CASSQESNLREQYF
TGCGCCAGCAGCCAAGAAAGTAACCTGAGGGAGCAGTACTTC
>-|-|TRBV4-3|TRBJ1-2
CASSQAAGRRYGYTF
TGCGCCAGCAGCCAAGCTGCGGGACGGCGATATGGCTACACCTTC
>-|-|TRBV7-6|TRBJ2-7
CASSLGQGQGEQYF
TGTGCCAGCAGCTTAGGTCAGGGGCAGGGGGAGCAGTACTTC
>-|-|TRBV10-3|TRBJ1-2
CAISSPVNYGYTF
TGTGCCATTTCCTCGCCGGTAAACTATGGCTACACCTTC
>-|-|TRBV11-2|TRBJ2-2
CASSLDPGLGTGELFF
TGTGCCAGCAGCTTAGACCCGGGACTCGGCACCGGGGAGCTGTTTTTT
>-|-|TRBV4-3|TRBJ2-5
CASSQDRNTGVGSQYF
TGCGCCAGCAGCCAAGATAGAAACACCGGGGTGGGTTCCCAGTACTTC
>-|-|TRBV14|TRBJ2-6
CASSRRTVNYFGANVLTF
TGTGCCAGCAGTCGAAGGACAGTTAACTACTTTGGGGCCAACGTCCTGACTTTC
>once|TRBD1|TRBV6-1|TRBJ1-3
CASRLGQASGNTIYF
TGTGCCAGCAGACTAGGACAGGCCTCTGGAAACACCATATATTTT
>-|TRBD2|TRBV7-9|TRBJ2-7
CASSLASGSTYEQYF
TGTGCCAGCAGCTTAGCTAGCGGGTCCACCTACGAGCAGTACTTC
>-|-|TRBV19|TRBJ1-1
CASSDLPGLENTEAFF
TGTGCCAGTAGTGATCTCCCGGGACTAGAGAACACTGAAGCTTTCTTT
>-|-|TRBV29-1|TRBJ2-5
CSLTPGQKETQYF
TGCAGCCTAACCCCGGGACAAAAAGAGACCCAGTACTTC
>-|-|TRBV5-6|TRBJ1-2
CASSYRGGYTF
TGTGCCAGCAGCTATAGGGGAGGCTACACCTTC
>-|-|TRBV27|TRBJ1-1
CASSFNRNTEAFF
TGTGCCAGCAGTTTCAACAGGAACACTGAAGCTTTCTTT
>-|-|TRBV2|TRBJ1-6
CASRAGVNSPLHF
TGTGCCAGCAGAGCAGGGGTTAATTCACCCCTCCACTTT
>-|TRBD1|TRBV2|TRBJ2-6
CASSLWRTGNGANVLTF
TGTGCCAGCAGCCTCTGGAGGACAGGGAATGGGGCCAACGTCCTGACTTTC
>-|-|TRBV7-9|TRBJ1-2
CASSLDTDNYGYTF
TGTGCCAGCAGCTTAGATACAGACAACTATGGCTACACCTTC
>-|TRBD2|TRBV5-4|TRBJ2-7
CASSLVAGSSYEQYF
TGTGCCAGCAGCTTGGTAGCGGGATCCTCCTACGAGCAGTACTTC
>few|-|TRBV19|TRBJ1-1
CASSIVSGTEAFF
TGTGCCAGTAGTATTGTTTCCGGCACTGAAGCTTTCTTT
>-|TRBD2|TRBV15|TRBJ2-4
CATSAPTSGGARNIQYF
TGTGCCACCAGCGCCCCGACTAGCGGGGGGGCCAGAAACATTCAGTACTTC
>once|-|TRBV6-5|TRBJ2-3
CASSYEGYTQYF
TGTGCCAGCAGTTACGAGGGTTATACGCAGTATTTT
>-|TRBD2|TRBV4-1|TRBJ2-1
CASSRGVAGGLSSSYNEQFF
TGCGCCAGCAGCAGAGGGGTAGCGGGGGGGCTCTCGAGCTCCTACAATGAGCAGTTCTTC
>-|-|TRBV5-1|TRBJ2-1
CASSETGSSYNEQFF
TGCGCCAGCAGCGAGACAGGCAGCTCCTACAATGAGCAGTTCTTC
>-|TRBD1|TRBV18|TRBJ2-7
CASSPGTGNYEQYF
TGTGCCAGCTCACCCGGGACAGGTAACTACGAGCAGTACTTC
>-|TRBD2|TRBV6-5|TRBJ2-2
CASSKRGTTGELFF
TGTGCCAGCAGCAAGCGGGGGACCACCGGGGAGCTGTTTTTT
>-|-|TRBV6-5|TRBJ1-2
CASSSGVNPVGYGYTF
TGTGCCAGCAGTTCCGGGGTAAACCCGGTGGGCTATGGCTACACCTTC
>-|-|TRBV27|TRBJ1-2
CASTDSFGGYTF
TGTGCCAGTACGGACAGTTTCGGCGGCTACACCTTC
>-|-|TRBV6-5|TRBJ2-7
CASSTPSETYEQYF
TGTGCCAGCAGTACTCCTAGCGAAACCTACGAGCAGTACTTC
>-|TRBD1|TRBV2|TRBJ2-5
CASSRDSQETQYF
TGTGCCAGTTCCCGGGACAGTCAAGAGACCCAGTACTTC
>-|-|TRBV9|TRBJ1-3
CASSVGQGVRDTIYF
TGTGCCAGCAGCGTAGGGCAGGGCGTAAGAGACACCATATATTTT
>once|-|TRBV7-9|TRBJ2-2
CASSLNRGTGELFF
TGTGCCAGCAGCCTAAATCGGGGAACCGGGGAGCTGTTTTTT
>-|-|TRBV30|TRBJ2-7
CAWSVDGEQYF
TGTGCCTGGAGTGTAGACGGGGAGCAGTACTTC
>-|-|TRBV14|TRBJ2-3
CASSGRRRGGSTDTQYF
TGTGCCAGCAGCGGAAGGAGGAGGGGGGGGAGCACAGATACGCAGTATTTT
>-|-|TRBV2|TRBJ1-1
CASSEESIPDSEAFF
TGTGCCAGCAGTGAAGAGAGCATACCGGACTCTGAAGCTTTCTTT